This TCR beta chain was identified during a study of identical twins. The V gene's germline CDR1 is SGHRS and CDR2 YFSETQ. The CDR3 is 12 residues long. Trimming shortened V by 4 bases and J by 5 bases, and 9 bases separated the two germline ends. There are a few counts of this clonotype. A universal primer site was created by template switching, with the cDNA bearing unique molecular identifiers. TCRdb passed the 5' RACE reads through MiXCR, listing each CDR3 protein once. The table has approximately 690,000 distinct CDR3 sequences, around 6% seen once. Sequenced input: naive T cells sorted from blood. The clonotype comes from a man aged 18 to 29 in good health. The rearrangement joins TRBV5-1 to TRBJ1-1, with D tentatively TRBD1 (5 bases). The CDR3 DNA is TGCGCCAGCAGCGTAAAGGGGACTGAAGCTTTCTTT. It encodes CASSVKGTEAFF.